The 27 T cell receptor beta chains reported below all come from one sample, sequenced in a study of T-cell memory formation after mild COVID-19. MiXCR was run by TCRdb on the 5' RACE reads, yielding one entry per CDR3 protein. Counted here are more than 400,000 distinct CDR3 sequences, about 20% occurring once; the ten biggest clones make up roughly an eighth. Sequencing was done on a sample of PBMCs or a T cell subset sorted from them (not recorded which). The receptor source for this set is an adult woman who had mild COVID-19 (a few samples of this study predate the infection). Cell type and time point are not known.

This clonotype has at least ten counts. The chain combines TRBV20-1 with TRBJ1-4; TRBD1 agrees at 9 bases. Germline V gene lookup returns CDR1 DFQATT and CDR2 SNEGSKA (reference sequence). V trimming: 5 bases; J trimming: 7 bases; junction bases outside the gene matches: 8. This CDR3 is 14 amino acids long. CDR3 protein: CSAWSRDRAEKLFF. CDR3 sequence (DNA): TGCAGTGCTTGGTCCCGGGACAGGGCTGAAAAACTGTTTTTT.

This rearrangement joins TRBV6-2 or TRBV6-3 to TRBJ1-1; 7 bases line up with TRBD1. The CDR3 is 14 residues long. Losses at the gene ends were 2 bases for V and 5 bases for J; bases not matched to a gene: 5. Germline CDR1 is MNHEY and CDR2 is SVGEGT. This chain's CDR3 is CASSYIRGGTEAFF. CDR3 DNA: TGTGCCAGCAGTTACATCAGGGGGGGGACTGAAGCTTTCTTT.

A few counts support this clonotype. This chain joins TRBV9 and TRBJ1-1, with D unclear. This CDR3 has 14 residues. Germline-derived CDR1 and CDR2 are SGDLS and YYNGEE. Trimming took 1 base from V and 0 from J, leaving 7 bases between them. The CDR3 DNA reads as TGTGCCAGCAGCGTAAGACTGCTGAACACTGAAGCTTTCTTT. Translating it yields CASSVRLLNTEAFF.

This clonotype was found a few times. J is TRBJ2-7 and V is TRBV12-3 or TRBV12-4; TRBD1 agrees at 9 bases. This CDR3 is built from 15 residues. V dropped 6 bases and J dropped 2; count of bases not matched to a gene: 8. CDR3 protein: CASSSGTGSTYEQYF. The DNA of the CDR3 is TGTGCCAGCAGCTCCGGGACAGGGTCAACCTACGAGCAGTACTTC.

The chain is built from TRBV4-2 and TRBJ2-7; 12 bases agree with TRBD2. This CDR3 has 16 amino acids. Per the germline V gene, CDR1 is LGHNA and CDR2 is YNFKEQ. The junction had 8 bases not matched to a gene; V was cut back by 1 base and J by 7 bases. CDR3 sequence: CASSQVTSGGLGEQYF. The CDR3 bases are TGTGCCAGCAGCCAAGTGACTAGCGGGGGTCTTGGGGAGCAGTACTTC.

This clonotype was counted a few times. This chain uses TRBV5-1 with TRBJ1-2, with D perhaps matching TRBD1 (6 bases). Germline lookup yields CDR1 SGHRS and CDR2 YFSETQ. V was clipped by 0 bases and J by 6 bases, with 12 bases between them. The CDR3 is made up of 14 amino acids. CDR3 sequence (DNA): TGCGCCAGCAGCTTGGAATTTGGGGACAATGGCTACACCTTC. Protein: CASSLEFGDNGYTF.

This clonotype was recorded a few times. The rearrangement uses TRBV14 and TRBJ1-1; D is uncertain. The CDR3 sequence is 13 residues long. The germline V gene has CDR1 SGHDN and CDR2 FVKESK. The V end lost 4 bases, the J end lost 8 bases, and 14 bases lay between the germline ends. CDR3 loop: CASSPGPVQEAFF. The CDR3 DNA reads TGTGCCAGCAGCCCAGGACCGGTACAGGAAGCTTTCTTT. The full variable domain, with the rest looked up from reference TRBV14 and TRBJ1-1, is EAGVTQFPSHSVIEKGQTVTLRCDPISGHDNLYWYRRVMGKEIKFLLHFVKESKQDESGMPNNRFLAERTGGTYSTLKVQPAELEDSGVYFCASSPGPVQEAFFGQGTRLTVV.

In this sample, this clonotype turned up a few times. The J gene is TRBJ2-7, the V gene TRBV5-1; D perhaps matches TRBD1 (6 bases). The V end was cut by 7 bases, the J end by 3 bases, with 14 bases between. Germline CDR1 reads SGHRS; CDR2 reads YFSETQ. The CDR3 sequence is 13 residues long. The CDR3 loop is CASGDIGFYEQYF. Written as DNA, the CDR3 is TGCGCCAGCGGGGACATTGGATTCTACGAGCAGTACTTC.

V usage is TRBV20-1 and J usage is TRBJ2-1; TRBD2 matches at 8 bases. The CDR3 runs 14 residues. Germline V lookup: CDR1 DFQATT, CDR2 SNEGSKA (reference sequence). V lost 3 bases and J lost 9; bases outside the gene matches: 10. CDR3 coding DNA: TGCAGTGCTAGGTCGGGGGGGGCCGGAAGTGAGCAGTTCTTC. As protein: CSARSGGAGSEQFF.

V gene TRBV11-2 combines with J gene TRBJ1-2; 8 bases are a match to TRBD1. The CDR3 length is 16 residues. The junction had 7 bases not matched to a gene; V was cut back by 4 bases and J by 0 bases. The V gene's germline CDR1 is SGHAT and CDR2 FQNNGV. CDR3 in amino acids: CASSSIRDRPNYGYTF. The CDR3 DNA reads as TGTGCCAGCAGCTCCATCCGGGACAGGCCTAACTATGGCTACACCTTC.

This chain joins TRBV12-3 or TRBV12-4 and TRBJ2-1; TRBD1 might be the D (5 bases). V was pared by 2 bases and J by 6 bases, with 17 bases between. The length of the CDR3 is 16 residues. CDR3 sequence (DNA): TGTGCCAGCAGTTTACACCCGATGGTGCAGGGCAATGAGCAGTTCTTC. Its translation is CASSLHPMVQGNEQFF.

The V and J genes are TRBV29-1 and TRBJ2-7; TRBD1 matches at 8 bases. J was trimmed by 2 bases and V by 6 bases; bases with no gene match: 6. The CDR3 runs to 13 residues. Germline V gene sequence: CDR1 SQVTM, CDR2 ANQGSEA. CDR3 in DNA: TGCAGCGTGGGACAGGCGGGGACCTACGAGCAGTACTTC. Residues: CSVGQAGTYEQYF.

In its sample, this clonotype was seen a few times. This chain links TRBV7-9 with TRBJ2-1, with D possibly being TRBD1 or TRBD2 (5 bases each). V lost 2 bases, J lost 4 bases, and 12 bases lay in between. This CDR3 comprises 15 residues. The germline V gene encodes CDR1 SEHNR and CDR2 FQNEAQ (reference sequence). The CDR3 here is CASSLSQWGYNEQFF. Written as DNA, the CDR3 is TGTGCCAGCAGCTTAAGTCAATGGGGGTACAATGAGCAGTTCTTC.

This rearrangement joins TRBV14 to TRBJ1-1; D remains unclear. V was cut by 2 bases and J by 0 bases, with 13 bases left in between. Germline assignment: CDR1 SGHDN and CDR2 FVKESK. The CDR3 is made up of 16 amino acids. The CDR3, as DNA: TGTGCCAGCAGCCAACCCCCAGGCGTAATGAACACTGAAGCTTTCTTT. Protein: CASSQPPGVMNTEAFF.

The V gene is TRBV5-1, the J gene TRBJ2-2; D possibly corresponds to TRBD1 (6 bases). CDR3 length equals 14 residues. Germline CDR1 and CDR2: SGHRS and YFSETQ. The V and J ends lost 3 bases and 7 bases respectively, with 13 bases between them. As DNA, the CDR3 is TGCGCCAGCAGCTCAATCCAGGGGAACGGGGAGCTGTTTTTT. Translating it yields CASSSIQGNGELFF.

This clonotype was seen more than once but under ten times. Here the CDR3 DNA reads TGTGCCAGTACCCTACATGGGGGGGGCCTCAATGAGCAGTTCTTC. Protein: CASTLHGGGLNEQFF. The rearrangement links TRBV19 to TRBJ2-1; tentative D call: TRBD2 (7 bases). Germline V gives CDR1 LNHDA, CDR2 SQIVND (reference sequence). Trimming removed 7 bases from V and 6 bases from J, with 19 bases in between. CDR3 length equals 15 residues.

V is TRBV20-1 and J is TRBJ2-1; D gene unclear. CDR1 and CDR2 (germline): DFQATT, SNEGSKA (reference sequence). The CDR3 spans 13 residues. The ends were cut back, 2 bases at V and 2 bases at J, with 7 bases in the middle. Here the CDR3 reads CSARLLAYNEQFF. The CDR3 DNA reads TGCAGTGCTAGACTATTGGCCTACAATGAGCAGTTCTTC.

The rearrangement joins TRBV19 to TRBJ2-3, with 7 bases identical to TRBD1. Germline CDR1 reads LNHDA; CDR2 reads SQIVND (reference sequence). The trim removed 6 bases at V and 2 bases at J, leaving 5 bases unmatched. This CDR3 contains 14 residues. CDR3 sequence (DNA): TGTGCCAGTAGCCCCGGGACAGACACAGATACGCAGTATTTT. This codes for CASSPGTDTDTQYF.

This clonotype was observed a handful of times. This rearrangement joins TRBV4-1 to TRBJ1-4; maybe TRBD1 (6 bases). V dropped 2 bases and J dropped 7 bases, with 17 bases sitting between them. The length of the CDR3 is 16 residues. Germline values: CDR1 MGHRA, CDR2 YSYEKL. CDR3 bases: TGCGCCAGCAGCCAAAATCCGACAGCCAGGGGTGAAAAACTGTTTTTT. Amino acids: CASSQNPTARGEKLFF.

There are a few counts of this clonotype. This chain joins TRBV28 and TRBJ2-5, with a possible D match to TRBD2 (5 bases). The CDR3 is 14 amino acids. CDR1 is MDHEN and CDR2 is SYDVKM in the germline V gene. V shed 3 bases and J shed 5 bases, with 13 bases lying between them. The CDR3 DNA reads TGTGCCAGCAGTTTCACCGGGGTGGGGGAGACCCAGTACTTC. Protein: CASSFTGVGETQYF. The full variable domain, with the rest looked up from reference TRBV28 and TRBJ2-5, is DVKVTQSSRYLVKRTGEKVFLECVQDMDHENMFWYRQDPGLGLRLIYFSYDVKMKEKGDIPEGYSVSREKKERFSLILESASTNQTSMYLCASSFTGVGETQYFGPGTRLLVL.

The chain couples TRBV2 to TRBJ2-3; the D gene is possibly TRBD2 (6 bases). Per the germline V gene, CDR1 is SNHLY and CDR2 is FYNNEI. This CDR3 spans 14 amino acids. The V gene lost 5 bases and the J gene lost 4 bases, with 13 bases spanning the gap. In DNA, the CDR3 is TGTGCCAGCAGTTCACTCTCGGGGGCAGATACGCAGTATTTT. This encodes CASSSLSGADTQYF.

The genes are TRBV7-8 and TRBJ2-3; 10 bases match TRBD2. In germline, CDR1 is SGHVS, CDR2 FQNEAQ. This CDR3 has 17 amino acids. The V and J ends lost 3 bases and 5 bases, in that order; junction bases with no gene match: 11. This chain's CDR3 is CASSFRWTSGFRDTQYF. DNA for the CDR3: TGTGCCAGCAGCTTTCGGTGGACTAGCGGATTCAGAGATACGCAGTATTTT.

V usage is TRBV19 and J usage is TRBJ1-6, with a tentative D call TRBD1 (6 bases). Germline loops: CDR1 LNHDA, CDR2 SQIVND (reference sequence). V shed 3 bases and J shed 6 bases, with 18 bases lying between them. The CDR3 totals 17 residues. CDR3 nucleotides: TGTGCCAGTAGTATCCGGGACATCGGGGCCCCTAATTCACCCCTCCACTTT. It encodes CASSIRDIGAPNSPLHF.

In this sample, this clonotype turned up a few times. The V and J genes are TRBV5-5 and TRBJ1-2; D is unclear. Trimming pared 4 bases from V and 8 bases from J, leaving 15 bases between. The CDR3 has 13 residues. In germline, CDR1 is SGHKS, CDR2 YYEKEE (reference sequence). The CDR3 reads CASSLASTSGYTF. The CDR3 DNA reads TGTGCCAGCAGCCTCGCTTCGACAAGCGGCTACACCTTC.

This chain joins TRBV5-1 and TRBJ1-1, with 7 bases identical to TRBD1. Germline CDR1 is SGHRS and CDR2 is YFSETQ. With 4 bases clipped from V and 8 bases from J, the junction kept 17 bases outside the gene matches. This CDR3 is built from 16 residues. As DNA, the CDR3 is TGCGCCAGCAGCCTGGGAGCGGGGACAGTTCAAGGGGAAGCTTTCTTT. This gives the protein CASSLGAGTVQGEAFF.

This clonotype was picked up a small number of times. CDR3 in amino acids: CASSLAGHREGEQYF. The CDR3 DNA follows: TGTGCCAGCAGCTTAGCGGGGCACAGGGAGGGGGAGCAGTACTTC. The chain is built from TRBV7-9 and TRBJ2-7; D perhaps matches TRBD2 (7 bases). Trimming removed 0 bases from V and 7 bases from J, with 16 bases in between. Germline loops: CDR1 SEHNR, CDR2 FQNEAQ (reference sequence). The CDR3 consists of 15 residues.

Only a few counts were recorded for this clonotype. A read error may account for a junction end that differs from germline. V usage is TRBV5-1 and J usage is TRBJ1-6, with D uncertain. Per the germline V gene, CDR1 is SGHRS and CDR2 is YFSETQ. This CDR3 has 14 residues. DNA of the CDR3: TGCGCCAGCCACGGCAGGCCGGAGGATTCACTCCTCCACTTT. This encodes CASHGRPEDSLLHF.